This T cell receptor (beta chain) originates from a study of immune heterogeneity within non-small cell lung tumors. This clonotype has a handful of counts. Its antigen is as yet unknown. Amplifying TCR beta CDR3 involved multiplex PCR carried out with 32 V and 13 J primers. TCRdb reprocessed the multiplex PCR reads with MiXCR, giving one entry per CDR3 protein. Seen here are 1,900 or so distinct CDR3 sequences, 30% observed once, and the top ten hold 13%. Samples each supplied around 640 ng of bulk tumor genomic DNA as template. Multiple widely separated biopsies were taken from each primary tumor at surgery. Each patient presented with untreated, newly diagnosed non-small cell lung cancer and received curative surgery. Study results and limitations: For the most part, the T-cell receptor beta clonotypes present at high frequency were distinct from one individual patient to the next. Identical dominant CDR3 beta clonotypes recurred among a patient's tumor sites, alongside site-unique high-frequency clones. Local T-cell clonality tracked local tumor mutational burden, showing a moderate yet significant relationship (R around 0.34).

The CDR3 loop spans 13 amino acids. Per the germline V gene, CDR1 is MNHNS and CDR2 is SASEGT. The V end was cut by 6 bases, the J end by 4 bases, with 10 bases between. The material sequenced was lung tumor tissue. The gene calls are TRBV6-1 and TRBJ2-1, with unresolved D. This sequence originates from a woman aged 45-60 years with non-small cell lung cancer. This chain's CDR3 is CASRKDGYNEQFF. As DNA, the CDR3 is TGTGCCAGCAGGAAGGACGGTTACAATGAGCAGTTCTTC.